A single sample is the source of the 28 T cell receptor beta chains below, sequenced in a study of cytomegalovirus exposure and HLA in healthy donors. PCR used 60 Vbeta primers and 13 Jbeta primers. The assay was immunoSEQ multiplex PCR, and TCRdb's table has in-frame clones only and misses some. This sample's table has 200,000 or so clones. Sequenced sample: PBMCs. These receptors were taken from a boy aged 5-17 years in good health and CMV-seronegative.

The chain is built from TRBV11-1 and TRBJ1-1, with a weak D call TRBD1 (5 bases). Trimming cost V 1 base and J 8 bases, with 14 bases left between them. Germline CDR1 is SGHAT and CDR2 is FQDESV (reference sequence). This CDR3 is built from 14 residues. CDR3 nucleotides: TGTGCCAGCAGCTTAGTCGCAGGGATTACCGAAGCTTTCTTT. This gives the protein CASSLVAGITEAFF. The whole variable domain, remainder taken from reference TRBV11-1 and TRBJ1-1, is EAEVAQSPRYKITEKSQAVAFWCDPISGHATLYWYRQILGQGPELLVQFQDESVVDDSQLPKDRFSAERLKGVDSTLKIQPAELGDSAMYLCASSLVAGITEAFFGQGTRLTVV.

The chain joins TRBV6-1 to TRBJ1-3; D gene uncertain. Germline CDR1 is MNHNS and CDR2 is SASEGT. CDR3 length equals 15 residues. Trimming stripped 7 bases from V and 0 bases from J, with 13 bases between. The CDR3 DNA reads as TGTGCCAGCATCCGAGACTATTTCTCTGGAAACACCATATATTTT. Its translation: CASIRDYFSGNTIYF.

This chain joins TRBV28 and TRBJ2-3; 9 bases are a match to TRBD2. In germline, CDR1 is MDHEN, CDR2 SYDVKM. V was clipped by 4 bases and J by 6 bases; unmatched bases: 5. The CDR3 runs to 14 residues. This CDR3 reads CASSSRGGADTQYF. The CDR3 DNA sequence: TGTGCCAGCAGTTCGCGGGGGGGCGCGGATACGCAGTATTTT. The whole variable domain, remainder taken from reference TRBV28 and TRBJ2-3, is DVKVTQSSRYLVKRTGEKVFLECVQDMDHENMFWYRQDPGLGLRLIYFSYDVKMKEKGDIPEGYSVSREKKERFSLILESASTNQTSMYLCASSSRGGADTQYFGPGTRLTVL.

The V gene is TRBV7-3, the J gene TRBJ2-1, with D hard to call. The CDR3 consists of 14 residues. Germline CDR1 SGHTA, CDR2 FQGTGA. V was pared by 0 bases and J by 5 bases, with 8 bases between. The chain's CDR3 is CASSLTLENNEQFF. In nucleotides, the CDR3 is TGTGCCAGCAGCTTAACGCTGGAGAACAATGAGCAGTTCTTC.

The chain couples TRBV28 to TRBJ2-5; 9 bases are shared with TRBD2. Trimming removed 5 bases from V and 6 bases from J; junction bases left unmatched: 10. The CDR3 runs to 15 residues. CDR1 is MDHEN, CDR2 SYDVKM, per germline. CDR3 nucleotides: TGTGCCAGCAGTGAAGGGACTAGCAGGTCTAAGACCCAGTACTTC. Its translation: CASSEGTSRSKTQYF.

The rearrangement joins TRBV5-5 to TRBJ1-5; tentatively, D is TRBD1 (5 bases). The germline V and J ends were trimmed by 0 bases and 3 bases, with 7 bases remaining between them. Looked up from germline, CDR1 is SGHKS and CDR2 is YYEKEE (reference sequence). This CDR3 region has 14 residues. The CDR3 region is CASSLDRNNQPQHF. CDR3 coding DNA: TGTGCCAGCAGCTTGGACAGGAACAATCAGCCCCAGCATTTT.

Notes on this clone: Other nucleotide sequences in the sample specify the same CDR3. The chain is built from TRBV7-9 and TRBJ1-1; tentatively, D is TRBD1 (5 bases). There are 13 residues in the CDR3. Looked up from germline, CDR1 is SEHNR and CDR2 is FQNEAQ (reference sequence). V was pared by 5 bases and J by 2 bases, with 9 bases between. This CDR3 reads CASSRGGNTEAFF. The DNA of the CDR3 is TGTGCCAGCAGCCGCGGGGGTAACACTGAAGCTTTCTTT.

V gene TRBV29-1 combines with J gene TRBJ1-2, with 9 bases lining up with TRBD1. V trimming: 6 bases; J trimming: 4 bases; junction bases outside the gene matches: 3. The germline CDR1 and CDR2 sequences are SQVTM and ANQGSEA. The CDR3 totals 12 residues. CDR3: CSVTGGAYGYTF. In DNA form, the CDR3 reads TGCAGCGTCACAGGGGGCGCCTATGGCTACACCTTC.

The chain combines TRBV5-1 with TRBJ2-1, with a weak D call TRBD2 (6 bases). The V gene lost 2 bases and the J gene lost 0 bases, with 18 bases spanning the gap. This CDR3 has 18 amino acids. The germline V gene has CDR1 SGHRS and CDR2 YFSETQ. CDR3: CASSLYPTVGSSYNEQFF. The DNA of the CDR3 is TGCGCCAGCAGCTTATACCCGACCGTCGGGAGCTCCTACAATGAGCAGTTCTTC.

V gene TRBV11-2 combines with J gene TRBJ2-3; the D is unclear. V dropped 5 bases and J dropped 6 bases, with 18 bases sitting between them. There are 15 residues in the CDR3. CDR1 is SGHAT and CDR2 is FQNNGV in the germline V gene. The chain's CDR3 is CASSATPNPPDTQYF. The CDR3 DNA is TGTGCCAGCAGCGCCACCCCTAACCCCCCGGATACGCAGTATTTT.

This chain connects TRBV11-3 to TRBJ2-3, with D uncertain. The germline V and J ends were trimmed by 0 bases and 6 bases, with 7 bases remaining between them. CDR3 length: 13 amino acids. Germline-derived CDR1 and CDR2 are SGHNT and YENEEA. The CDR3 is CASSLDSGDTQYF. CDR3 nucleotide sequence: TGTGCCAGCAGCTTAGATTCCGGGGATACGCAGTATTTT.

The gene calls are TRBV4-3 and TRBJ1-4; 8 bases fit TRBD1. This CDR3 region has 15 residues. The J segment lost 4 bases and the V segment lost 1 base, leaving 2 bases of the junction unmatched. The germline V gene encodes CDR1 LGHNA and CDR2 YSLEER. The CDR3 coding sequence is TGCGCCAGCAGCCAAGGGACAGGGATTAATGAAAAACTGTTTTTT. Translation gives CASSQGTGINEKLFF.

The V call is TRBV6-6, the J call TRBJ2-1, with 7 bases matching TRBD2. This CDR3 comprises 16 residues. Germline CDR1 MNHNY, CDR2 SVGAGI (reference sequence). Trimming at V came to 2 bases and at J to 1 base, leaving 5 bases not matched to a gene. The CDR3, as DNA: TGTGCCAGCAGTTACGGGGGGGGACGATCCTACAATGAGCAGTTCTTC. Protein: CASSYGGGRSYNEQFF.

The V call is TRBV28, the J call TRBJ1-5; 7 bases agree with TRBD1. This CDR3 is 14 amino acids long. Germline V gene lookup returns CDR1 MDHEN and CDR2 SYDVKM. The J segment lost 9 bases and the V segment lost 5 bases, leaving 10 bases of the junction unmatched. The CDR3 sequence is CASSRQGTAWPQHF. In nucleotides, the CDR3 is TGTGCCAGCAGTCGACAGGGAACCGCTTGGCCCCAGCATTTT.

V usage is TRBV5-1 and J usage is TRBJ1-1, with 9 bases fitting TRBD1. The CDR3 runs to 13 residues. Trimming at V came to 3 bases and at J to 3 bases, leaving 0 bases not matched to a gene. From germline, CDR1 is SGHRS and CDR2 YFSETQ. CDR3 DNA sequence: TGCGCCAGCAGCTGGACAGGGGACACTGAAGCTTTCTTT. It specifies CASSWTGDTEAFF.

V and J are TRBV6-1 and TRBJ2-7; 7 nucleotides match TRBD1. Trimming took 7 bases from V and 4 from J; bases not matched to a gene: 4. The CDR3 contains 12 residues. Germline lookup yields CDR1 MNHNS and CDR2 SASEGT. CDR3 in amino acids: CASNDRAYEQYF. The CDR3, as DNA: TGTGCCAGCAACGACAGGGCTTACGAGCAGTACTTC.

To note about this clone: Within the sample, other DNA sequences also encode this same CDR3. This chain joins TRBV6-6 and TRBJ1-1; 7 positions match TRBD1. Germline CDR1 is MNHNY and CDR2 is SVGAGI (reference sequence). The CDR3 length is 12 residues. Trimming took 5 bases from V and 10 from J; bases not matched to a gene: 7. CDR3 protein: CASSPDRVTAFF. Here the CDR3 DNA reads TGTGCCAGCAGTCCAGACAGGGTTACAGCTTTCTTT.

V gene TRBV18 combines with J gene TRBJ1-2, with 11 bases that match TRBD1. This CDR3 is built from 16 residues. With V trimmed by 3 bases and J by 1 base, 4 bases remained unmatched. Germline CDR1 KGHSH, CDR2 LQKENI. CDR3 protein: CASSPGQGEINYGYTF. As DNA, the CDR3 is TGTGCCAGCTCACCGGGACAGGGGGAGATTAACTATGGCTACACCTTC. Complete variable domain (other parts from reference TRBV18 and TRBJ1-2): NAGVMQNPRHLVRRRGQEARLRCSPMKGHSHVYWYRQLPEEGLKFMVYLQKENIIDESGMPKERFSAEFPKEGPSILRIQQVVRGDSAAYFCASSPGQGEINYGYTFGSGTRLTVV.

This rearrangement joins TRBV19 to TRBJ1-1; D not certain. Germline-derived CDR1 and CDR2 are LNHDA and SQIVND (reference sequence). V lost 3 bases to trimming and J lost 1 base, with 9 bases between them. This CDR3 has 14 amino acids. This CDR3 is CASSIGPPNTEAFF. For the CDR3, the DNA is TGTGCCAGTAGTATCGGTCCACCGAACACTGAAGCTTTCTTT.

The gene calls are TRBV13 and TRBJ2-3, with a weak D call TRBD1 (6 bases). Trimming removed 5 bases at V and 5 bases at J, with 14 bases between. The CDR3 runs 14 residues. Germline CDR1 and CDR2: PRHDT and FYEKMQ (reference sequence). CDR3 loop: CASSQNRVGDTQYF. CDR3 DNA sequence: TGTGCCAGCAGCCAAAACAGGGTTGGAGATACGCAGTATTTT. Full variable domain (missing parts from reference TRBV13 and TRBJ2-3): AAGVIQSPRHLIKEKRETATLKCYPIPRHDTVYWYQQGPGQDPQFLISFYEKMQSDKGSIPDRFSAQQFSDYHSELNMSSLELGDSALYFCASSQNRVGDTQYFGPGTRLTVL.

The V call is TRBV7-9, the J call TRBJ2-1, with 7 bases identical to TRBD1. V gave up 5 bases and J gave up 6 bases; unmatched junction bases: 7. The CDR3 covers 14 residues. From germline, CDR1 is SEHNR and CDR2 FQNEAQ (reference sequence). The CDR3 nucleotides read TGTGCCAGCAGCGAGGGGGCGCCTTCCAATGAGCAGTTCTTC. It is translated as CASSEGAPSNEQFF.

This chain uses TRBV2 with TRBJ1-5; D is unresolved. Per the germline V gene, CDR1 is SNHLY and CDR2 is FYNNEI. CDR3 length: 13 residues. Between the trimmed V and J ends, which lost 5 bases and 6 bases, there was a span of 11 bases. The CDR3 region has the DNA TGTGCCAGCAGTCTCTGGGCTGGTCAGCCCCAGCATTTT. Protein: CASSLWAGQPQHF.

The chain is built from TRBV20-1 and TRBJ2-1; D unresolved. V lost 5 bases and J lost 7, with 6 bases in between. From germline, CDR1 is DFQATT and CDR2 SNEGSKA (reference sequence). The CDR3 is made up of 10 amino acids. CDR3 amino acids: CSALRNEQFF. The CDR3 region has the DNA TGCAGTGCTCTCAGGAATGAGCAGTTCTTC.

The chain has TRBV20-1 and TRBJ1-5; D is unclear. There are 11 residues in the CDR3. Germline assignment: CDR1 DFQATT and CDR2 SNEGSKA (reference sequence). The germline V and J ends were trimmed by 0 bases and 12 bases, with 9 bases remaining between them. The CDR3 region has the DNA TGCAGTGCTAGAGACGAGAGGGTCCAGCATTTT. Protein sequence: CSARDERVQHF.

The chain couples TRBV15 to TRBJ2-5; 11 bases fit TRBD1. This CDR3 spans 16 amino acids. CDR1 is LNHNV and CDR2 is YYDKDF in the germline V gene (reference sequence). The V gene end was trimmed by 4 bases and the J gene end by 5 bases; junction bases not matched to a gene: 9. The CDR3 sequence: CATSTGRTGGFETQYF. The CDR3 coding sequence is TGTGCCACCAGCACTGGGCGGACAGGGGGCTTCGAGACCCAGTACTTC.

For the CDR3, the DNA is TGCGCCAGCAGCCACTGGACAGGGGAAGGCGAAAAACTGTTTTTT. The encoded protein is CASSHWTGEGEKLFF. The chain carries TRBV4-1 and TRBJ1-4, with 9 bases lining up with TRBD1. The CDR3 is 15 amino acids. J gave up 8 bases and V 3 bases, and 7 bases lay outside the gene matches. The germline gives CDR1 MGHRA, CDR2 YSYEKL.

The CDR3 loop reads CASSQDFATGGYSYEQYF. In DNA form, the CDR3 reads TGCGCCAGCAGCCAAGATTTTGCGACAGGGGGGTACTCCTACGAGCAGTACTTC. The V gene is TRBV4-3, the J gene TRBJ2-7; 9 positions match TRBD1. The CDR3 consists of 18 residues. Germline CDR1 and CDR2: LGHNA and YSLEER. V trimming: 0 bases; J trimming: 0 bases; junction bases outside the gene matches: 9.

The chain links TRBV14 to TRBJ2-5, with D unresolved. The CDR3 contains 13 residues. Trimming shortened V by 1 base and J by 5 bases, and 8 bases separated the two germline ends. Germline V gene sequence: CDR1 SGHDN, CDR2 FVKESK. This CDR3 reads CASSQGGSETQYF. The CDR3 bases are TGTGCCAGCAGCCAAGGCGGCAGTGAGACCCAGTACTTC.